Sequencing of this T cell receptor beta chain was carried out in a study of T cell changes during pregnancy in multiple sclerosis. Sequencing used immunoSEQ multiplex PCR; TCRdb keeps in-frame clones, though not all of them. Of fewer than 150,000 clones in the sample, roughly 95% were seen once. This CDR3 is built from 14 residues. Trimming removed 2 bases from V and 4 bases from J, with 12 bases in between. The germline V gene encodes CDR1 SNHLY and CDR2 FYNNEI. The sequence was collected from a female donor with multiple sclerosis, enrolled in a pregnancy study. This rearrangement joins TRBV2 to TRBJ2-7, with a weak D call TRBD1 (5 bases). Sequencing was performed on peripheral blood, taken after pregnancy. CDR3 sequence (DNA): TGTGCCAGCAGTGAACTTGACAGTGGTTACGAGCAGTACTTC. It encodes CASSELDSGYEQYF.